These 10 T cell receptor beta chains were sequenced from one sample in a study of T cells in tumors and immune-related adverse events. Clones were sequenced by immunoSEQ multiplex PCR, and TCRdb holds only the in-frame ones, with some missing. The sample lists about 22,000 clones; 75% to 95% were seen once. Sequenced material: lymph node tissue, taken from a patient treated with anti-PD-1 therapy. The source is a female donor with metastatic renal cell carcinoma.

The V and J genes are TRBV7-2 and TRBJ2-3; a possible D gene is TRBD2 (6 bases). The CDR3 has 13 residues. CDR1 and CDR2 (germline): SGHTA, FQGNSA. V shed 5 bases and J shed 6 bases, with 12 bases lying between them. In DNA form, the CDR3 reads TGTGCCAGCAGCCTAGGGAGCGGGGATACGCAGTATTTT. It translates to CASSLGSGDTQYF.

The chain has TRBV11-2 and TRBJ1-4; D gene uncertain. V dropped 0 bases and J dropped 8 bases, with 7 bases sitting between them. Per germline, CDR1 SGHAT and CDR2 FQNNGV. The CDR3 spans 13 residues. The CDR3 nucleotides read TGTGCCAGCAGCTTAGACTTCCGAGAAAAACTGTTTTTT. This gives the protein CASSLDFREKLFF. Together with reference TRBV11-2 and TRBJ1-4, the CDR3 gives the full variable domain: EAGVAQSPRYKIIEKRQSVAFWCNPISGHATLYWYQQILGQGPKLLIQFQNNGVVDDSQLPKDRFSAERLKGVDSTLKIQPAKLEDSAVYLCASSLDFREKLFFGSGTQLSVL.

Points on this clone: This CDR3 is also generated by other DNA sequences in the sample. The chain couples TRBV30 to TRBJ2-5; 7 bases fit TRBD2. Germline trimming cut 2 bases from V and 2 bases from J; bases unmatched to any gene: 8. CDR1 is GTSNPN, CDR2 SVGIG, per germline (reference sequence). The CDR3 runs to 15 residues. Written as DNA, the CDR3 is TGTGCCTGGAGTCTAGGGGAGGGCAGACAAGAGACCCAGTACTTC. It encodes CAWSLGEGRQETQYF.

The chain links TRBV5-1 to TRBJ2-1, with 14 bases aligning to TRBD2. V lost 4 bases and J lost 6; bases outside the gene matches: 6. Germline CDR1 reads SGHRS; CDR2 reads YFSETQ. CDR3 length: 16 amino acids. The CDR3 reads CASSPGTSGSGNEQFF. DNA of the CDR3: TGCGCCAGCAGCCCCGGGACTAGCGGGAGTGGCAATGAGCAGTTCTTC.

This chain uses TRBV2 with TRBJ1-1; 10 nucleotides agree with TRBD1. CDR3 size: 14 residues. V shed 5 bases and J 3 bases; nucleotides not matched to a gene: 3. CDR1 is SNHLY, CDR2 FYNNEI, per germline. Here the CDR3 reads CASSPTGGDTEAFF. The CDR3 DNA follows: TGTGCCAGCAGTCCGACAGGGGGCGACACTGAAGCTTTCTTT.

This chain joins TRBV6-1 and TRBJ1-1; TRBD1 agrees at 8 bases. The CDR3 has 12 amino acids. The V and J ends lost 7 bases and 5 bases, in that order; junction bases with no gene match: 3. Germline V gene data show CDR1 as MNHNS and CDR2 as SASEGT. The DNA for the CDR3 is TGTGCCAGCAATACAGGGGGAACTGAAGCTTTCTTT. It is translated as CASNTGGTEAFF.

In this sample, this clone turned up once. The chain uses TRBV15 and TRBJ1-2, with unresolved D. Germline CDR1 LNHNV, CDR2 YYDKDF (reference sequence). The CDR3 covers 13 residues. V lost 5 bases and J 5 bases, leaving 12 bases between the germline ends. In DNA, the CDR3 is TGTGCCACCAGCCCAAAAACCTTTTATGGCTACACCTTC. This gives the protein CATSPKTFYGYTF.

This clone was detected only once. As DNA, the CDR3 is TGTGCTAGTGGGAATCCGGCCGAGCAGTACTTC. This encodes CASGNPAEQYF. The V call is TRBV12-5, the J call TRBJ2-7; D is uncertain. This CDR3 is built from 11 residues. Between the trimmed V and J ends, which lost 6 bases and 6 bases, there was a span of 9 bases. CDR1 LGHNT and CDR2 FRNRAP come from the germline V gene.

To note about this clone: The junction does not match germline at one end; this may be a read error. The chain recombines TRBV7-7 with TRBJ2-7; D is undetermined. The CDR3 length is 13 residues. Germline V gene sequence: CDR1 SSHAT, CDR2 FNYEAQ (reference sequence). CDR3 amino acids: CASSSTAWSEQYF. DNA of the CDR3: TGTGCTAGCAGCTCCACAGCGTGGTCCGAGCAGTACTTC.

In this sample, this clone turned up once. This sequence joins TRBV4-1 and TRBJ1-1; 11 bases agree with TRBD1. After removal of 1 base from V and 5 bases from J, the junction contained 9 bases not matched to a gene. Germline CDR1 and CDR2: MGHRA and YSYEKL. The length of the CDR3 is 17 residues. The CDR3 region has the DNA TGCGCCAGCAGCCAAGGCAAGAGGACAGGGGGCCGAACTGAAGCTTTCTTT. Protein product: CASSQGKRTGGRTEAFF.